This entry lists 9 T cell receptor beta chains sequenced from one sample in a study of follicular helper T cells after annual influenza vaccination. The method was immunoSEQ multiplex PCR; TCRdb's version includes in-frame clones alone and lacks a portion of them. The table has approximately 10,000 clones, around 78% seen once. Time point defined: 2015-2016 season, 7 days after influenza vaccination. The material was CXCR5- memory CD4+ T cells sorted from blood, obtained 7 days after influenza vaccination. Receptors originate from an adult who received the influenza vaccine.

This clone has only a few counts. The rearrangement joins TRBV7-3 to TRBJ1-5; D gene unclear. The germline V gene encodes CDR1 SGHTA and CDR2 FQGTGA. With 5 bases removed from V and 2 bases from J, the gap between germline ends came to 7 bases. This CDR3 has 13 amino acids. CDR3 region: CASSPTRNQPQHF. CDR3 sequence (DNA): TGTGCCAGCAGCCCAACACGCAATCAGCCCCAGCATTTT.

This chain links TRBV6-5 with TRBJ1-2, with D unclear. This CDR3 contains 13 residues. V was pared by 2 bases and J by 4 bases, with 8 bases between. CDR1 MNHEY and CDR2 SVGAGI come from the germline V gene. CDR3 region: CASSYVGSYGYTF. As DNA, the CDR3 is TGTGCCAGCAGTTACGTGGGGAGCTATGGCTACACCTTC.

The chain has TRBV5-4 and TRBJ2-1; no definite D call. Germline CDR1 SGHNT, CDR2 YYREEE (reference sequence). Trimming pared 2 bases from V and 9 bases from J, leaving 18 bases between. The CDR3 extends over 15 amino acids. CDR3 bases: TGTGCCAGCAGCTTCGAGGTACTACAGTTGGGTGAGCAGTTCTTC. This encodes CASSFEVLQLGEQFF. Full variable domain (rest looked up from reference TRBV5-4 and TRBJ2-1): ETGVTQSPTHLIKTRGQQVTLRCSSQSGHNTVSWYQQALGQGPQFIFQYYREEENGRGNFPPRFSGLQFPNYSSELNVNALELDDSALYLCASSFEVLQLGEQFFGPGTRLTVL.

The rearrangement links TRBV5-1 to TRBJ2-2; D gene uncertain. This CDR3 has 14 amino acids. CDR1 SGHRS and CDR2 YFSETQ come from the germline V gene. Trimming took off 0 bases at V and 0 bases at J, with 3 bases between the two ends. CDR3 sequence: CASSLVPNTGELFF. The DNA of the CDR3 is TGCGCCAGCAGCTTGGTACCGAACACCGGGGAGCTGTTTTTT.

This chain connects TRBV7-7 to TRBJ2-5; 9 nucleotides line up with TRBD2. Trimming cost V 5 bases and J 5 bases; bases outside gene matches: 3. The CDR3 is 13 amino acids. Germline V CDR1 and CDR2: SSHAT, FNYEAQ (reference sequence). The CDR3 loop reads CASSPGLAETQYF. In DNA form, the CDR3 reads TGTGCCAGCAGCCCTGGACTAGCGGAGACCCAGTACTTC.

The CDR3 reads CASSVRGAMHEQFF. Here the CDR3 DNA reads TGTGCCAGCAGCGTGCGGGGGGCCATGCATGAGCAGTTCTTC. The chain is built from TRBV9 and TRBJ2-1; 8 nucleotides match TRBD2. CDR1 and CDR2 from the germline V gene are SGDLS and YYNGEE. The trim removed 2 bases at V and 8 bases at J, leaving 6 bases unmatched. The CDR3 extends over 14 amino acids.

This chain joins TRBV30 and TRBJ2-3; 12 nucleotides align to TRBD2. CDR1 is GTSNPN and CDR2 is SVGIG in the germline V gene (reference sequence). The CDR3 contains 16 residues. The CDR3 sequence is CAQTPPLAGGADTQYF. The CDR3 coding sequence is TGTGCACAAACCCCGCCGCTAGCGGGGGGGGCGGATACGCAGTATTTT.

The table lists this clone with a count of one. The V call is TRBV6-5, the J call TRBJ2-7; D is unclear. The CDR3 covers 14 residues. The V and J ends lost 5 bases and 2 bases respectively, with 13 bases between them. Germline V gene lookup returns CDR1 MNHEY and CDR2 SVGAGI. CDR3 nucleotide sequence: TGTGCCAGCAGTGAAAGGGCATTTCCCTACGAGCAGTACTTC. This translates into CASSERAFPYEQYF.

The rearrangement links TRBV9 to TRBJ2-5; D is possibly TRBD2 (5 bases). The CDR3 totals 15 residues. V was pared by 0 bases and J by 2 bases, with 11 bases between. Germline V gives CDR1 SGDLS, CDR2 YYNGEE. The CDR3 loop is CASSVVGLSQETQYF. CDR3 nucleotide sequence: TGTGCCAGCAGCGTAGTAGGACTGAGTCAAGAGACCCAGTACTTC.